These 28 T cell receptor beta chains were all obtained from the same sample, sequenced in a study of cytomegalovirus exposure and HLA in healthy donors. In the PCR, 60 Vbeta and 13 Jbeta primers were used. TCRdb's copy holds only in-frame clones and misses some; the assay was immunoSEQ multiplex PCR. This sample carries about 150,000 clones, approximately 80% of them seen once, and the ten largest clones take roughly 2.3%. Sequencing used PBMCs. The receptors derive from a male donor in good health and CMV-seronegative.

This clone was seen only a few times. The V call is TRBV7-9, the J call TRBJ1-1; 9 bases line up with TRBD1. Germline CDR1 SEHNR, CDR2 FQNEAQ (reference sequence). CDR3 length equals 16 residues. The trim removed 7 bases at V and 1 base at J, leaving 10 bases unmatched. The CDR3 DNA is TGTGCCAGCATCTTCGGGACAGGGAATCCGAACACTGAAGCTTTCTTT. Protein product: CASIFGTGNPNTEAFF.

V gene TRBV13 combines with J gene TRBJ2-2; a weak D match, TRBD2 (6 bases). This CDR3 has 14 residues. Germline loops: CDR1 PRHDT, CDR2 FYEKMQ (reference sequence). V lost 8 bases, J lost 1 base, and 11 bases lay in between. This CDR3 is CASSGTLNTGELFF. The DNA of the CDR3 is TGTGCCAGCTCAGGGACTCTGAACACCGGGGAGCTGTTTTTT. The full variable domain, with the rest looked up from reference TRBV13 and TRBJ2-2, is AAGVIQSPRHLIKEKRETATLKCYPIPRHDTVYWYQQGPGQDPQFLISFYEKMQSDKGSIPDRFSAQQFSDYHSELNMSSLELGDSALYFCASSGTLNTGELFFGEGSRLTVL.

The V gene is TRBV5-8, the J gene TRBJ2-3; 9 positions agree with TRBD2. The germline V gene encodes CDR1 SGHTS and CDR2 YDEGEE. There are 16 residues in the CDR3. The V gene end was trimmed by 0 bases and the J gene end by 5 bases; junction bases not matched to a gene: 7. CDR3 loop: CASSLEGRGGLDTQYF. The CDR3 coding sequence is TGTGCCAGCAGCTTGGAGGGGCGGGGGGGCCTAGATACGCAGTATTTT.

This chain connects TRBV4-2 to TRBJ1-2; a possible D gene is TRBD1 (6 bases). The CDR3 is 14 residues long. Germline lookup yields CDR1 LGHNA and CDR2 YNFKEQ. With 4 bases removed from V and 6 bases from J, the gap between germline ends came to 15 bases. CDR3 bases: TGTGCCAGCAGCCGGACCGGACAGCGCAATGGCTACACCTTC. Its protein is CASSRTGQRNGYTF.

V and J are TRBV6-6 and TRBJ1-1; D is possibly TRBD1 (6 bases). Germline CDR1 MNHNY, CDR2 SVGAGI (reference sequence). Trimming took 2 bases from V and 0 from J, leaving 13 bases between them. The CDR3 length is 16 residues. Here the CDR3 reads CASSYQYRDLNTEAFF. CDR3 DNA: TGTGCCAGCAGTTACCAATACAGGGACCTGAACACTGAAGCTTTCTTT.

The genes are TRBV18 and TRBJ2-3; D remains ambiguous. Trimming cost V 1 base and J 2 bases, with 10 bases left between them. The germline V gene encodes CDR1 KGHSH and CDR2 LQKENI. The CDR3 is 15 residues long. CDR3 DNA sequence: TGTGCCAGCTCACCACGGCCTGGAGACACAGATACGCAGTATTTT. Its protein product is CASSPRPGDTDTQYF. The full variable domain, its missing parts supplied by reference TRBV18 and TRBJ2-3, is NAGVMQNPRHLVRRRGQEARLRCSPMKGHSHVYWYRQLPEEGLKFMVYLQKENIIDESGMPKERFSAEFPKEGPSILRIQQVVRGDSAAYFCASSPRPGDTDTQYFGPGTRLTVL.

This clone came up a few times. The chain couples TRBV2 to TRBJ2-7; perhaps TRBD1 as D (5 bases). Trimming stripped 4 bases from V and 3 bases from J, with 7 bases between. The V gene's germline CDR1 is SNHLY and CDR2 FYNNEI. The CDR3 loop spans 12 amino acids. The CDR3 loop is CASSGRDYEQYF. The CDR3 region has the DNA TGTGCCAGCAGTGGCAGGGACTACGAGCAGTACTTC.

This chain uses TRBV10-3 with TRBJ2-7, with TRBD2 as a possible D gene (7 bases). Trimming left V 2 bases short and J 0 bases short, with 14 bases between. CDR3 length: 16 amino acids. Germline V gene sequence: CDR1 ENHRY, CDR2 SYGVKD. The CDR3 loop is CAISEGSGGLSYEQYF. CDR3 sequence (DNA): TGTGCCATCAGTGAGGGGTCGGGGGGCCTCTCCTACGAGCAGTACTTC.

In this sample, this clone turned up once. V gene TRBV5-1 combines with J gene TRBJ2-7, with 8 bases aligning to TRBD1. CDR3 length: 14 residues. The ends lost 4 bases at V and 2 bases at J; junction bases unmatched: 5. Germline loops: CDR1 SGHRS, CDR2 YFSETQ. CDR3 residues: CASSEGTGTYEQYF. For the CDR3, the DNA is TGCGCCAGCAGCGAAGGGACAGGTACCTACGAGCAGTACTTC.

This clone showed up just once. J is TRBJ1-5 and V is TRBV27, with a weak D call TRBD1 (5 bases). Germline CDR1 and CDR2: MNHEY and SMNVEV (reference sequence). Trimming removed 8 bases at V and 6 bases at J, with 23 bases between. The CDR3 runs to 16 residues. The CDR3 bases are TGTGCCAGCCGTCATCAGGGCCTCTATCTTCCTCAGCCCCAGCATTTT. As protein: CASRHQGLYLPQPQHF.

The gene calls are TRBV7-2 and TRBJ2-3, with TRBD2 matching 13 bases. Germline V gene lookup returns CDR1 SGHTA and CDR2 FQGNSA. The trim removed 5 bases at V and 3 bases at J, leaving 8 bases unmatched. The CDR3 consists of 17 residues. This CDR3 reads CASSILAGGLSTDTQYF. The CDR3 nucleotides read TGTGCCAGCAGCATACTAGCGGGGGGGCTATCGACAGATACGCAGTATTTT.

This chain joins TRBV6-6 and TRBJ2-2; TRBD2 matches 12 bases. Trimming cost V 6 bases and J 5 bases; bases outside gene matches: 7. CDR1 and CDR2 from the germline V gene are MNHNY and SVGAGI (reference sequence). There are 16 residues in the CDR3. The CDR3 sequence is CASSRTGTSGTGELFF. In nucleotides, the CDR3 is TGTGCCAGCAGCCGAACCGGGACTAGCGGGACCGGGGAGCTGTTTTTT.

The V and J genes are TRBV6-1 and TRBJ1-5; D might be TRBD1 (5 bases). Trimming removed 7 bases from V and 4 bases from J, with 11 bases in between. The CDR3 length is 13 residues. CDR1 MNHNS and CDR2 SASEGT come from the germline V gene. The CDR3 DNA reads TGTGCCAGCAAGACAGCAGGAAATCAGCCCCAGCATTTT. Protein: CASKTAGNQPQHF.

The chain carries TRBV2 and TRBJ2-1; 14 nucleotides match TRBD2. The junction had 8 bases not matched to a gene; V was cut back by 11 bases and J by 8 bases. From germline, CDR1 is SNHLY and CDR2 FYNNEI. The CDR3 contains 14 residues. CDR3 sequence: CAWGLAGVSHEQFF. The CDR3 DNA reads TGTGCCTGGGGACTAGCGGGAGTCTCCCATGAGCAGTTCTTC.

The rearrangement joins TRBV4-3 to TRBJ1-1; D might be TRBD1 (5 bases). The CDR3 is 17 amino acids. Germline-derived CDR1 and CDR2 are LGHNA and YSLEER. Deletions cut 1 base from V and 1 base from J, with 16 bases between. The CDR3 sequence: CASSQAGGGIGNTEAFF. DNA of the CDR3: TGCGCCAGCAGCCAAGCGGGGGGAGGGATTGGGAACACTGAAGCTTTCTTT.

The chain joins TRBV5-4 to TRBJ1-4; weak D call: TRBD1 (5 bases). From germline, CDR1 is SGHNT and CDR2 YYREEE (reference sequence). The CDR3 has 15 residues. Trimming pared 7 bases from V and 6 bases from J, leaving 19 bases between. For the CDR3, the DNA is TGTGCCAGCCGCGGGGACGGTTTTGAGGATGAAAAACTGTTTTTT. Translation: CASRGDGFEDEKLFF.

As regards this clone: This sample includes further DNA sequences coding for the same CDR3. CDR3 sequence reads: CASSPPDSYGYTF. CDR3 DNA: TGTGCCAGCAGCCCACCCGACAGCTATGGCTACACCTTC. This rearrangement joins TRBV7-9 to TRBJ1-2; weak D call: TRBD1 (5 bases). V gave up 5 bases and J gave up 4 bases, with 11 bases separating them. CDR1 SEHNR and CDR2 FQNEAQ come from the germline V gene (reference sequence). The CDR3 length is 13 residues.

This chain uses TRBV30 with TRBJ1-5, with D tentatively TRBD1 (5 bases). V gave up 1 base and J gave up 5 bases, with 15 bases separating them. The CDR3 totals 15 residues. Germline lookup yields CDR1 GTSNPN and CDR2 SVGIG (reference sequence). The DNA for the CDR3 is TGTGCCTGGAGTGAGGGGTTCGGGCATGATCAGCCCCAGCATTTT. As protein: CAWSEGFGHDQPQHF.

The chain joins TRBV4-2 to TRBJ2-5, with TRBD2 matching over 11 bases. Germline trimming cut 4 bases from V and 6 bases from J; bases unmatched to any gene: 13. The CDR3 covers 17 residues. From germline, CDR1 is LGHNA and CDR2 YNFKEQ. The CDR3 is CASSLGILAGGLKTQYF. The CDR3 DNA reads as TGTGCCAGCAGCCTAGGGATATTAGCGGGGGGGTTGAAGACCCAGTACTTC.

This chain links TRBV7-9 with TRBJ2-7, with 8 bases that match TRBD1. The germline V gene encodes CDR1 SEHNR and CDR2 FQNEAQ (reference sequence). The V gene end was trimmed by 7 bases and the J gene end by 5 bases; junction bases not matched to a gene: 13. The CDR3 consists of 15 residues. The CDR3 protein is CASTFPGQGKNEQYF. The CDR3 bases are TGTGCCAGCACCTTCCCAGGACAGGGAAAAAACGAGCAGTACTTC.

V and J are TRBV15 and TRBJ1-4; tentative D call: TRBD1 (6 bases). This CDR3 contains 14 residues. V lost 2 bases to trimming and J lost 8 bases, with 12 bases between them. Germline CDR1 is LNHNV and CDR2 is YYDKDF (reference sequence). CDR3 nucleotide sequence: TGTGCCACCAGCAGAACAGGGTTAGGGGAAAAACTGTTTTTT. Translation: CATSRTGLGEKLFF.

The V and J genes are TRBV30 and TRBJ2-7; 8 nucleotides line up with TRBD1. The CDR3 extends over 14 amino acids. Germline V gene sequence: CDR1 GTSNPN, CDR2 SVGIG (reference sequence). With 5 bases clipped from V and 2 bases from J, the junction kept 8 bases outside the gene matches. The DNA of the CDR3 is TGTGCCTGGGGGTTGACAGGGGCGGCCTACGAGCAGTACTTC. It is translated as CAWGLTGAAYEQYF.

The chain carries TRBV6-4 and TRBJ2-2; 12 nucleotides line up with TRBD2. Germline V lookup: CDR1 MRHNA, CDR2 SNTAGT. The CDR3 is made up of 15 amino acids. After removal of 0 bases from V and 7 bases from J, the junction contained 0 bases not matched to a gene. CDR3 sequence reads: CASSDSTSGSGELFF. The CDR3 coding sequence is TGTGCCAGCAGTGACTCGACTAGCGGGAGCGGGGAGCTGTTTTTT.

This chain links TRBV19 with TRBJ2-3; 8 bases map to TRBD1. Germline-derived CDR1 and CDR2 are LNHDA and SQIVND (reference sequence). The CDR3 totals 14 residues. Trimming removed 5 bases from V and 2 bases from J; junction bases left unmatched: 3. The CDR3 region is CASSQGAVTDTQYF. CDR3 DNA: TGTGCCAGTAGTCAGGGGGCCGTCACAGATACGCAGTATTTT.

CDR3 in amino acids: CASSQTGTGVYEQYF. The CDR3, as DNA: TGCGCCAGCAGCCAGACCGGGACAGGGGTATACGAGCAGTACTTC. V gene TRBV4-3 combines with J gene TRBJ2-5, with 10 positions matching TRBD1. The J call may be in error: the DNA end matches TRBJ2-7 better. Germline CDR1 LGHNA, CDR2 YSLEER. The CDR3 consists of 15 residues.

As regards this clone: The junction and the germline gene differ at one end; a read error may be behind it. V and J are TRBV7-9 and TRBJ2-7; tentative D call: TRBD2 (6 bases). The CDR3 extends over 12 amino acids. The V gene's germline CDR1 is SEHNR and CDR2 FQNEAQ (reference sequence). CDR3 amino acids: CSSSLGGNEQYF. CDR3 DNA sequence: TGTTCCAGCAGCTTGGGGGGTAACGAGCAGTACTTC.

The V call is TRBV7-2, the J call TRBJ1-1, with a tentative D call TRBD1 (6 bases). V was pared by 2 bases and J by 3 bases, with 13 bases between. Germline V gives CDR1 SGHTA, CDR2 FQGNSA. The CDR3 runs to 15 residues. For the CDR3, the DNA is TGTGCCAGCAGCTTATCCAGGGGAGGGTACACTGAAGCTTTCTTT. This translates into CASSLSRGGYTEAFF.

The chain carries TRBV5-4 and TRBJ1-2; D may be TRBD1 (5 bases). The CDR3 covers 17 residues. The germline V gene encodes CDR1 SGHNT and CDR2 YYREEE (reference sequence). Trimming took off 3 bases at V and 6 bases at J, with 24 bases between the two ends. The CDR3: CASSSPARAPSVHGYTF. The CDR3 DNA reads TGTGCCAGCAGCTCCCCCGCCAGGGCTCCCAGCGTCCATGGCTACACCTTC. The full variable domain, completed using reference TRBV5-4 and TRBJ1-2, is ETGVTQSPTHLIKTRGQQVTLRCSSQSGHNTVSWYQQALGQGPQFIFQYYREEENGRGNFPPRFSGLQFPNYSSELNVNALELDDSALYLCASSSPARAPSVHGYTFGSGTRLTVV.